This entry lists 20 T cell receptor beta chains sequenced from one sample in a study of cytomegalovirus exposure and HLA in healthy donors. Method: immunoSEQ multiplex PCR; TCRdb's copy keeps in-frame clones and lacks some. The sample lists 150,000 to 200,000 clones; 80% to 85% were seen once. Sequenced: PBMCs. The receptor source for this set is a man younger than 40 in good health and CMV-seropositive.

The gene calls are TRBV9 and TRBJ2-3; 13 positions agree with TRBD2. CDR3 length: 16 amino acids. V was clipped by 3 bases and J by 4 bases; unmatched bases: 5. The germline V gene has CDR1 SGDLS and CDR2 YYNGEE. The CDR3 sequence: CASSATSGGVADTQYF. CDR3 coding DNA: TGTGCCAGCAGCGCCACTAGCGGGGGGGTGGCAGATACGCAGTATTTT.

A single count supports this clone. The rearrangement joins TRBV6-1 to TRBJ1-2, with D unclear. CDR1 and CDR2 from the germline V gene are MNHNS and SASEGT. Trimming removed 0 bases from V and 1 base from J, with 15 bases in between. CDR3 length equals 17 residues. CDR3 nucleotide sequence: TGTGCCAGCAGTGAAGCGAGGATCCTCCATCGTAACTATGGCTACACCTTC. It specifies CASSEARILHRNYGYTF.

This chain connects TRBV10-3 to TRBJ2-6; the match to TRBD1 covers 9 bases. The germline V gene encodes CDR1 ENHRY and CDR2 SYGVKD. J gave up 4 bases and V 1 base, and 11 bases lay outside the gene matches. This CDR3 is 19 amino acids long. This CDR3 reads CAISEFDTGGFSGANVLTF. The CDR3 DNA reads as TGTGCCATCAGTGAGTTCGATACAGGGGGCTTTTCCGGGGCCAACGTCCTGACTTTC.

This chain joins TRBV30 and TRBJ1-2, with D possibly being TRBD1 (6 bases). The V end was cut by 4 bases, the J end by 6 bases, with 12 bases between. CDR3 size: 12 residues. Germline loops: CDR1 GTSNPN, CDR2 SVGIG (reference sequence). CDR3 coding DNA: TGTGCCTGGACAAGGGACACCAATGGCTACACCTTC. This codes for CAWTRDTNGYTF.

This sequence joins TRBV10-2 and TRBJ1-1, with TRBD1 matching 7 bases. CDR3 size: 12 residues. The J segment lost 11 bases and the V segment lost 4 bases, leaving 7 bases of the junction unmatched. Germline CDR1 reads WSHSY; CDR2 reads SAAADI. CDR3 residues: CASSGTGDDAFF. The CDR3 nucleotides read TGCGCCAGCAGTGGGACAGGTGATGACGCTTTCTTT.

The chain links TRBV5-6 to TRBJ1-5, with a tentative D call TRBD1 (5 bases). CDR3 size: 15 residues. Germline V gene lookup returns CDR1 SGHDT and CDR2 YYEEEE. V lost 5 bases to trimming and J lost 0 bases, with 12 bases between them. The DNA for the CDR3 is TGTGCCAGCAGTCATACAGGTTATAGCAATCAGCCCCAGCATTTT. Its protein is CASSHTGYSNQPQHF.

V usage is TRBV28 and J usage is TRBJ2-2, with 14 bases lining up with TRBD2. The CDR3 contains 16 residues. Germline CDR1 is MDHEN and CDR2 is SYDVKM. CDR3 amino acids: CAHSGTSGRRDGELFF. The DNA of the CDR3 is TGTGCACATTCCGGGACTAGCGGGAGAAGGGACGGGGAGCTGTTTTTT.

In this sample, this clone turned up once. The chain uses TRBV29-1 and TRBJ2-5, with 9 bases matching TRBD1. The CDR3 length is 13 residues. Germline values: CDR1 SQVTM, CDR2 ANQGSEA. V gave up 7 bases and J gave up 5 bases; unmatched junction bases: 8. For the CDR3, the DNA is TGCAGCGCGCTCGGGACAGGGATGGAGACCCAGTACTTC. Residues: CSALGTGMETQYF.

The chain combines TRBV19 with TRBJ2-7; D might be TRBD2 (6 bases). Germline CDR1 reads LNHDA; CDR2 reads SQIVND (reference sequence). V was trimmed by 6 bases and J by 1 base, leaving 16 bases between them. CDR3 length: 15 residues. This CDR3 reads CASRPSHSGSYEQYF. The CDR3 bases are TGTGCCAGTAGACCGAGCCACAGCGGGTCCTACGAGCAGTACTTC.

As regards this clone: At one of its ends the junction is not consistent with the germline gene, which may arise from a read error. The chain links TRBV5-5 to TRBJ1-2, with 8 nucleotides matching TRBD1. Per germline, CDR1 SGHKS and CDR2 YYEKEE (reference sequence). This CDR3 region has 16 residues. The CDR3 reads CASSQARGRGNYGYTF. DNA for the CDR3: TGCGCCAGCAGCCAGGCCAGGGGGCGCGGGAACTATGGCTACACCTTC.

This clone is a singleton in its sample. The CDR3 sequence is CASSSQGSQETQYF. In DNA, the CDR3 is TGTGCCAGCAGCTCACAGGGGTCCCAAGAGACCCAGTACTTC. This rearrangement joins TRBV5-4 to TRBJ2-5; TRBD1 agrees at 7 bases. Germline trimming cut 3 bases from V and 1 base from J; bases unmatched to any gene: 3. The CDR3 has 14 residues. The germline V gene encodes CDR1 SGHNT and CDR2 YYREEE (reference sequence).

V is TRBV10-2 and J is TRBJ2-1, with 7 bases fitting TRBD2. Trimming cost V 5 bases and J 7 bases; bases outside gene matches: 20. The CDR3 is 18 residues long. Germline assignment: CDR1 WSHSY and CDR2 SAAADI. The CDR3 nucleotides are TGCGCCAGCAGTCGCGCTGAGAGATTATGGTGGGAGGGGAATGAGCAGTTCTTC. It translates to CASSRAERLWWEGNEQFF.

The J gene is TRBJ2-1, the V gene TRBV28, with 9 bases fitting TRBD2. Trimming took 8 bases from V and 0 from J; bases not matched to a gene: 11. Germline values: CDR1 MDHEN, CDR2 SYDVKM. The CDR3 covers 17 residues. The CDR3 DNA follows: TGTGCCAGCTGGGGGAGACTAGCGGAGAGCTCCTACAATGAGCAGTTCTTC. Translating it yields CASWGRLAESSYNEQFF.

V gene TRBV4-1 combines with J gene TRBJ2-5, with 8 bases that match TRBD2. The V gene end was trimmed by 1 base and the J gene end by 5 bases; junction bases not matched to a gene: 9. The CDR3 has 16 residues. Germline V gene lookup returns CDR1 MGHRA and CDR2 YSYEKL. The CDR3 DNA reads TGCGCCAGCAGCCAAGGACCGCAGCGGGAGTGGGAGACCCAGTACTTC. Translation gives CASSQGPQREWETQYF.

The chain links TRBV5-4 to TRBJ2-1; D is perhaps TRBD1 (6 bases). The CDR3 is 16 residues long. In germline, CDR1 is SGHNT, CDR2 YYREEE (reference sequence). V lost 4 bases and J lost 2, with 16 bases in between. The CDR3 is CASSLSPGDTYNEQFF. CDR3 DNA: TGTGCCAGCAGCCTCTCCCCAGGGGATACCTACAATGAGCAGTTCTTC.

The V and J genes are TRBV5-5 and TRBJ2-1; tentative D call: TRBD2 (6 bases). There are 13 residues in the CDR3. V was pared by 6 bases and J by 3 bases, with 10 bases between. Germline CDR1 SGHKS, CDR2 YYEKEE (reference sequence). The CDR3 sequence is CASKTGDYNEQFF. The CDR3 coding sequence is TGTGCCAGCAAGACGGGAGACTACAATGAGCAGTTCTTC. The variable domain in full, with the rest retrieved from reference TRBV5-5 and TRBJ2-1, is DAGVTQSPTHLIKTRGQQVTLRCSPISGHKSVSWYQQVLGQGPQFIFQYYEKEERGRGNFPDRFSARQFPNYSSELNVNALLLGDSALYLCASKTGDYNEQFFGPGTRLTVL.

This chain joins TRBV12-5 and TRBJ2-3, with TRBD1 as a possible D gene (8 bases). From germline, CDR1 is LGHNT and CDR2 FRNRAP. V was pared by 0 bases and J by 1 base, with 14 bases between. CDR3 length: 17 amino acids. The CDR3 loop reads CASGLVQGGAGTDTQYF. CDR3 DNA sequence: TGTGCTAGTGGTTTGGTACAGGGGGGGGCCGGCACAGATACGCAGTATTTT.

The chain couples TRBV7-8 to TRBJ2-3; TRBD2 agrees at 7 bases. This CDR3 is built from 17 residues. The germline gives CDR1 SGHVS, CDR2 FQNEAQ. V dropped 1 base and J dropped 1; count of bases not matched to a gene: 8. CDR3 nucleotides: TGTGCCAGCAGCTTAGGTGGCGGGAGCGGTGGCACAGATACGCAGTATTTT. Its translation: CASSLGGGSGGTDTQYF.

This chain links TRBV30 with TRBJ2-7, with 7 positions matching TRBD1. V lost 4 bases, J lost 3 bases, and 3 bases stayed unmatched. Germline CDR1 GTSNPN, CDR2 SVGIG (reference sequence). The CDR3 has 12 residues. The CDR3: CAWTRDSYEQYF. CDR3 DNA: TGTGCCTGGACCCGGGACAGCTACGAGCAGTACTTC.

V is TRBV9 and J is TRBJ1-2, with TRBD1 matching over 7 bases. Germline V gene lookup returns CDR1 SGDLS and CDR2 YYNGEE. Trimming cost V 4 bases and J 2 bases; bases outside gene matches: 5. The CDR3 spans 14 residues. The CDR3 sequence: CASSFRGANYGYTF. CDR3 DNA: TGTGCCAGCAGCTTCAGGGGGGCCAACTATGGCTACACCTTC. The full variable domain, its missing parts supplied by reference TRBV9 and TRBJ1-2, is DSGVTQTPKHLITATGQRVTLRCSPRSGDLSVYWYQQSLDQGLQFLIQYYNGEERAKGNILERFSAQQFPDLHSELNLSSLELGDSALYFCASSFRGANYGYTFGSGTRLTVV.